The subject of this entry is one TCR beta chain. The data were produced by immunoSEQ multiplex PCR, yet TCRdb's version contains in-frame clones alone and is incomplete. This repertoire shows fewer than 250,000 clones, roughly four fifths found once; its top ten account for approximately 12%. The record originates from a study of blood T cell repertoires in COVID-19. Study background: Spain, Italy and the United States supplied samples that represented acute and convalescent COVID-19.

The CDR3 contains 13 residues. The V segment lost 6 bases and the J segment 2 bases; nucleotides outside the gene matches: 4. Germline CDR1 reads MNHEY; CDR2 reads SVGAGI. The sequenced sample consisted of peripheral blood. This clonotype was sampled from a middle-aged woman with acute or convalescent COVID-19. The V and J genes are TRBV6-5 and TRBJ2-7; 7 positions agree with TRBD2. This CDR3 reads CASRLAGPYEQYF. CDR3 coding DNA: TGTGCCAGCAGATTAGCGGGCCCCTACGAGCAGTACTTC.